This T cell receptor (beta chain) was sequenced in a study of cytomegalovirus exposure and HLA in healthy donors. Findings of the study overall: Many donors carried some public TCRs, although rarity characterized most TCR sequences. According to a subsequent analysis, TCR clusters from the first cohort were inclined to appear together in the 120 validation repertoires. The study flagged around 150 TCR beta chains as cytomegalovirus-associated. In vitro checks showed that a few CMV-associated chains really do target CMV antigens.

The J segment lost 4 bases and the V segment lost 1 base, leaving 6 bases of the junction unmatched. In germline, CDR1 is SGHVS, CDR2 FQNEAQ. The CDR3 spans 15 residues. The protocol was immunoSEQ multiplex PCR, while the TCRdb copy is restricted to in-frame clones and leaves out a portion. Altogether 60,000 or so clones are present, 92% being singletons, with the ten largest covering 1% to 1.5%. About this clone itself: What it recognizes is unknown.

The TCR originated in a woman between 18 and 30 years old in good health and CMV-seronegative. Sequences were obtained from PBMCs. The rearrangement links TRBV7-8 to TRBJ1-2, with 7 nucleotides matching TRBD1. This chain's CDR3 is CASSLEEQGIYGYTF. CDR3 sequence (DNA): TGTGCCAGCAGCTTAGAGGAACAGGGGATCTATGGCTACACCTTC.